This T cell receptor (beta chain) was captured by sequencing in a study of T cells in localized non-small cell lung cancer. Study-level findings and limits: In adjacent lung appeared a median around 56 of the top 100 tumor clones. Uninvolved adjacent lung, not tumor, had the highest T cell clonality. Heterogeneity stays possible, as sequencing covered only one tumor region.

Using immunoSEQ multiplex PCR, the repertoire was profiled, and TCRdb retains in-frame clones only, with some absent. The table has about 13,000 clones, 84% seen once. Worth noting for this clone: Its target is not known.

This CDR3 region has 16 residues. V trimming: 4 bases; J trimming: 2 bases; junction bases outside the gene matches: 7. Germline CDR1 is SEHNR and CDR2 is FQNEAQ (reference sequence). This specimen was peripheral blood, taken before any cancer treatment. The source of this sequence is a male donor older than 55 with stage I squamous cell lung carcinoma. The chain couples TRBV7-9 to TRBJ2-2; 7 nucleotides line up with TRBD1. The CDR3 coding sequence is TGTGCCAGCAGCTCATTCGGGACAGCAAACACCGGGGAGCTGTTTTTT. Amino acid sequence: CASSSFGTANTGELFF. Complete variable domain (other parts from reference TRBV7-9 and TRBJ2-2): DTGVSQNPRHKITKRGQNVTFRCDPISEHNRLYWYRQTLGQGPEFLTYFQNEAQLEKSRLLSDRFSAERPKGSFSTLEIQRTEQGDSAMYLCASSSFGTANTGELFFGEGSRLTVL.